A single sample is the source of the 11 T cell receptor beta chains below, sequenced in a study of tumor and adjacent non-tumor tissue in lung cancer. Three rounds of nested PCR, following a modified ARM-PCR protocol, produced the TCRbeta library. Via MiXCR, TCRdb re-called the multiplex PCR reads, giving one row per CDR3 protein. The repertoire has around 140,000 distinct CDR3 sequences, around 60% of them found once; the top ten carry approximately 18%. RNA was extracted from bulk tissue without any cell sorting. The sample taken for sequencing was lung tumor tissue. The origin of the receptors is a man aged 60 to 75 with small cell lung cancer.

This clonotype was counted only a few times. J is TRBJ1-6 and V is TRBV6-5; the D gene is possibly TRBD1 (6 bases). Trimming took 6 bases from V and 6 from J, leaving 9 bases between them. There are 13 residues in the CDR3. Germline V gene sequence: CDR1 MNHEY, CDR2 SVGAGI. CDR3 coding DNA: TGTGCCAGCAGAGGCAGGGGTAATTCACCCCTCCACTTT. As protein: CASRGRGNSPLHF.

This clonotype was detected only a few times. The junction does not match germline at one end; this may be a read error. The gene calls are TRBV7-2 and TRBJ1-6; 10 bases line up with TRBD1. From germline, CDR1 is SGHTA and CDR2 FQGNSA. The CDR3 loop spans 14 amino acids. This CDR3 reads CASQSDRGYSPLHF. CDR3 bases: TGTGCCAGCCAATCGGACAGGGGGTATTCACCCCTCCACTTC.

A remark on this clonotype: A clone one base away is much larger, so this may be a read error. In this CDR3 the conserved last residue, phenylalanine or tryptophan, is missing, so a read error is likely. This sequence joins TRBV10-3 and TRBJ1-5, with 8 bases lining up with TRBD1. CDR1 ENHRY and CDR2 SYGVKD come from the germline V gene. The CDR3 is 14 residues long. With 2 bases clipped from V and 9 bases from J, the junction kept 6 bases outside the gene matches. The CDR3 sequence: CAISEGPGGGPQHI. CDR3 nucleotide sequence: TGTGCCATCAGTGAGGGGCCAGGGGGCGGGCCCCAGCATATT.

Remarks on this clonotype: An end of the junction differs from the germline gene, which may be a read error. CDR3 coding DNA: TGTGCCGGCACCCCTACACAGGGCGCGGTTTACACCGGGCAGCTGTTTTTT. This gives the protein CAGTPTQGAVYTGQLFF. The rearrangement uses TRBV28 and TRBJ2-2; D perhaps matches TRBD1 (6 bases). Per the germline V gene, CDR1 is MDHEN and CDR2 is SYDVKM. This CDR3 has 17 residues.

Concerning this clonotype itself: The missing conserved phenylalanine or tryptophan at the end of this CDR3 makes a read error likely. Because the CDR3's place on the DNA is in doubt, the DNA is left out and the CDR3 is given as listed by TCRdb. The V and J genes are TRBV30 and TRBJ2-1. The CDR3 adds up to 12 amino acids, both ends counted. The germline V gene encodes CDR1 GTSNPN and CDR2 SVGIG (reference sequence). CDR3 in amino acids: CAWSPGYNERFL.

This clonotype was seen many times. The chain links TRBV6-1 to TRBJ2-7; D call uncertain. The CDR3 is 12 amino acids. Germline CDR1 is MNHNS and CDR2 is SASEGT. Deletions cut 2 bases from V and 3 bases from J, with 5 bases between. CDR3 region: CASSENGYEQYF. The CDR3, as DNA: TGTGCCAGCAGTGAAAATGGCTACGAGCAGTACTTC.

The chain couples TRBV14 to TRBJ2-1; a possible D gene is TRBD1 (5 bases). From germline, CDR1 is SGHDN and CDR2 FVKESK. Trimming took 5 bases from V and 0 from J, leaving 14 bases between them. The CDR3 covers 16 residues. The CDR3 bases are TGTGCCAGCAGCTTCCCGGCAGGGCACTCCTACAATGAGCAGTTCTTC. This sequence encodes CASSFPAGHSYNEQFF. Based on the CDR3 plus reference TRBV14 and TRBJ2-1, the full variable domain is EAGVTQFPSHSVIEKGQTVTLRCDPISGHDNLYWYRRVMGKEIKFLLHFVKESKQDESGMPNNRFLAERTGGTYSTLKVQPAELEDSGVYFCASSFPAGHSYNEQFFGPGTRLTVL.

The chain couples TRBV6-1 to TRBJ1-5, with no clear D. Trimming stripped 2 bases from V and 11 bases from J, with 13 bases between. Looked up from germline, CDR1 is MNHNS and CDR2 is SASEGT. This CDR3 spans 13 amino acids. The CDR3 nucleotides read TGTGCCAGCAGTGAAATTGGGCCTGGGGCCCAGCATTTT. It specifies CASSEIGPGAQHF.

Concerning this clonotype: This likely comes from a read error, as the CDR3 has no conserved phenylalanine or tryptophan at its end. The chain is built from TRBV6-5 and TRBJ1-5, with no clear D. V was cut by 10 bases and J by 3 bases, with 16 bases left in between. The CDR3 is made up of 14 amino acids. Germline V CDR1 and CDR2: MNHEY, SVGAGI. In nucleotides, the CDR3 is TGTGCCACGAGACCGCCGGGTAACAATCAGCCCCAGCATCTT. This gives the protein CATRPPGNNQPQHL.

Regarding this clonotype: This may stem from a read error, because a much larger clone lies one nucleotide away. V usage is TRBV12-5 and J usage is TRBJ2-2, with D possibly TRBD2 on 7 matching bases. CDR1 LGHNT and CDR2 FRNRAP come from the germline V gene. The CDR3 length is 15 residues. CDR3 sequence reads: CANGLGGADTGELFF. The DNA for the CDR3 is TGTGCTAATGGTTTGGGGGGGGCCGACACCGGGGAGCTGTTTTTT.

Concerning this clonotype itself: The junction shows a germline mismatch at one end, possibly a read error. The chain has TRBV11-1 and TRBJ2-2; 8 positions agree with TRBD1. The length of the CDR3 is 16 residues. Looked up from germline, CDR1 is SGHAT and CDR2 is FQDESV (reference sequence). CDR3 protein: CVSSPPDRVDTGKLFF. DNA for the CDR3: TGTGTCAGCAGCCCCCCGGACAGGGTAGACACCGGGAAGCTGTTTTTT.